This entry concerns a single T cell receptor (beta chain). This clone showed up many times. This receptor's antigen is unknown. It has no much larger one-base neighbor in the sample; base qualities were not kept. The entry originates in a study of T cell responses to AZD1222 COVID-19 vaccine (dated by TCRdb to the early 2020s). At the level of the whole study: A total of approximately 230 trial participants underwent TCR sequencing, of whom 207 received two doses of AZD1222 and about 26 received two doses of the MenACWY control vaccine. Trial participants were enrolled by age into subgroups of 18-55, 56-69 and 70-plus years, and around 150, 28 and 57 TCR-sequenced participants, respectively, were included in these subgroups.

Per the publication, the time point label means: about 28 days (+/-7) after the second vaccine dose. AZD1222 recipients given second doses at about 4 weeks or at about 12 weeks were pooled, since spike-specific TCR depth and breadth were not found to differ between the two schedules. Vaccinee samples came from UK trials COV001 and COV002, including a single-blind randomized controlled phase 2/3 trial of AZD1222 (ChAdOx1 nCoV-19) in healthy adults. For TCRbeta chain sequencing, PBMC samples were collected from trial participants at day 0 and at day 28 after the second dose. The CDR3 regions of human TCRbeta chains were analyzed by immunosequencing. Processing in the source paper ran as follows. TCRs in the repertoires were matched against a reference library of SARS-CoV-2-specific TCRs that had been generated with the MIRA antigen-specificity platform. Breadth was defined as the fraction of unique TCRs that were SARS-CoV-2-associated. Depth was defined as the fraction of total T cells that were SARS-CoV-2-associated. Using the MIRA data, every spike-specific TCR was mapped to the spike region that the TCR reacted to and assigned to either a CD4 or a CD8 class. Log10-transformed breadth and depth values were compared by one-way ANOVA with Sidak's multiple comparisons tests. TCRdb carries this immuneACCESS record with in-frame sequences only. Its versions omit some clonotypes, under half of them owing to an unresolved V gene in the studies checked, with the rest unexplained. Clone size and the V and J calls come from that table; the DNA yielded D and trimming. The table for this sample lists 90,000 to 100,000 clones; approximately 90% of them were counted only once. Of the sample, about 12% falls within the top ten clones.

Results the study describes overall, beyond this receptor: The 56-69-year group was small, and its depth increase did not reach significance, likely because of low power. Because no samples from the day 14 peak response were available, repertoires could be characterized only after the peak T cell response. Epitopes outside the regions mutated in the B.1.351 and B.1.1.7 variants were reportedly recognized by nearly half of the unique spike-specific TCRs. The vaccine-associated CD4 TCRs covered the entire spike protein, and the dominant responses fell in regions 160-218 and 743-854. Participants were mostly white British and included more females than males, and it was suggested by the authors that clonal diversity may have been underestimated. Only five or six AZD1222 recipients were SARS-CoV-2 seropositive at baseline, limiting conclusions about previously exposed vaccinees. A significant rise in spike-specific TCR breadth and depth was observed after two AZD1222 doses relative to day 0 and relative to MenACWY recipients.

Clipping removes 0 bases from V and 3 bases from J, with 1 as the unmatched junction base count. From the germline V gene (reference sequence), CDR1 is LNHNV and CDR2 is YYDKDF. The CDR3 goes from the cysteine to the phenylalanine over 15 residues. Only the CDR3 portion is preserved as DNA: 45 bases, with reading frame beginning at the first base. The sequencing used peripheral blood, collected 28 days after the second AZD1222 dose. This clonotype was sampled from an adult who received the AZD1222 COVID-19 vaccine. The receptor chain draws on TRBV15 and TRBJ2-1, with TRBD1 matching 8 junction bases. The DNA sequence is given as TGTGCCACCAGCAGAGAAACAGGGGGCTACAATGAGCAGTTCTTC. Its product reads: CATSRETGGYNEQFF.